This TCR beta chain emerged from a study of shared clonotypes between healthy human individuals. Germline lookup yields CDR1 SGHDT and CDR2 YYEEEE. The CDR3 runs 16 residues. V lost 4 bases and J lost 0, with 14 bases in between. The method was immunoSEQ multiplex PCR; TCRdb's version includes in-frame clones alone and lacks a portion of them. Here the sample spans more than 550,000 clones, under 95% being singletons. CD45RO-negative, CCR7-positively selected cells formed the naive CD8 fraction, excluding terminally differentiated effector memory CD45RA+ cells. The sequence was obtained from a man aged 25 to 40 in good health. Source material: naive CD8+ T cells sorted from blood. This chain uses TRBV5-6 with TRBJ2-1; the D gene is possibly TRBD2 (5 bases). CDR3 sequence (DNA): TGTGCCAGCAGCCCGGACTTACCGAGCTCCTACAATGAGCAGTTCTTC. Residues: CASSPDLPSSYNEQFF. The whole variable domain, remainder taken from reference TRBV5-6 and TRBJ2-1, is DAGVTQSPTHLIKTRGQQVTLRCSPKSGHDTVSWYQQALGQGPQFIFQYYEEEERQRGNFPDRFSGHQFPNYSSELNVNALLLGDSALYLCASSPDLPSSYNEQFFGPGTRLTVL.